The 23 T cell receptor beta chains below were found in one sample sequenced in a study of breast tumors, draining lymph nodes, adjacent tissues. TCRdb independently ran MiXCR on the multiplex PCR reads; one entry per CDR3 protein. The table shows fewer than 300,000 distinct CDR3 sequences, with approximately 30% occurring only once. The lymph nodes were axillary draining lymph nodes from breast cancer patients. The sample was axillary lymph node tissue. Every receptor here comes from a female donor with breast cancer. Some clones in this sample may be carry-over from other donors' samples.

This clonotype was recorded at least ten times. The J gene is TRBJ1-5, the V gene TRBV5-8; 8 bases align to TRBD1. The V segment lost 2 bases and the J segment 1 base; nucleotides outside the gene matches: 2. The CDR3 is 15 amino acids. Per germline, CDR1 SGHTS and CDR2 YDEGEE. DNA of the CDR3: TGTGCCAGCAGCTTCCAGGGGGCGAGCAATCAGCCCCAGCATTTT. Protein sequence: CASSFQGASNQPQHF.

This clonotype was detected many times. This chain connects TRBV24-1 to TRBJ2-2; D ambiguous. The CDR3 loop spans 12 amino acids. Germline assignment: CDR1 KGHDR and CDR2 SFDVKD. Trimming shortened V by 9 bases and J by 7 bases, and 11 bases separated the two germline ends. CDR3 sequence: CATSSFNGELFF. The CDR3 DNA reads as TGTGCCACCTCTTCGTTTAACGGGGAGCTGTTTTTT.

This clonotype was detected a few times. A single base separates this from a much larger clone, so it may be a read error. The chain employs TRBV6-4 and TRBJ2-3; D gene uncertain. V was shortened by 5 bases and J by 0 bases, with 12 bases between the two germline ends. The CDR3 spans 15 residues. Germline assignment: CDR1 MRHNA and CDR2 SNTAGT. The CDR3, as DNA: TGTGCCAGCAGTCAAGAGTTCGGTAGCACAGATACGCAGTATTTT. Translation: CASSQEFGSTDTQYF.

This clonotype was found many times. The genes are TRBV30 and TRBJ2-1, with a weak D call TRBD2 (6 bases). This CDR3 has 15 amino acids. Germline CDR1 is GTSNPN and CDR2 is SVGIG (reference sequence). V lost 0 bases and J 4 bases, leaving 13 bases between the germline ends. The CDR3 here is CAWSVTGVLYNEQFF. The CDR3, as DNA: TGTGCCTGGAGTGTCACGGGGGTGCTTTACAATGAGCAGTTCTTC.

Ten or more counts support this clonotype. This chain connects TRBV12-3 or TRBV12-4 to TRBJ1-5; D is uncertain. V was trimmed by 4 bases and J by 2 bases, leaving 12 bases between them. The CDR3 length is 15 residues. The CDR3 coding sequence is TGTGCCAGCAGTTCTGAGGTCGAGGGCAATCAGCCCCAGCATTTT. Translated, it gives CASSSEVEGNQPQHF.

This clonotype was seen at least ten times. CDR3 DNA: TGTGCCACCAGTGATTTTAGGGGACGGAACTCCTACGAGCAGTACTTC. It encodes CATSDFRGRNSYEQYF. The gene calls are TRBV24-1 and TRBJ2-7; D tentatively fits TRBD1 or TRBD2 (5 bases each). V lost 1 base and J lost 0, with 12 bases in between. Germline V lookup: CDR1 KGHDR, CDR2 SFDVKD. The CDR3 consists of 16 residues.

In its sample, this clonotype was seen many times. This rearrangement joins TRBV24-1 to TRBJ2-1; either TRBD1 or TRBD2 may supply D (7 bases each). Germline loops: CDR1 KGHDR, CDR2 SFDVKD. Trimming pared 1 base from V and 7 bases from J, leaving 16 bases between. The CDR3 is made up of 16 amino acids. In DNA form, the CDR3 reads TGTGCCACCAGTGATTTAGGGGGCAGGGGAGGGAATGAGCAGTTCTTC. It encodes CATSDLGGRGGNEQFF.

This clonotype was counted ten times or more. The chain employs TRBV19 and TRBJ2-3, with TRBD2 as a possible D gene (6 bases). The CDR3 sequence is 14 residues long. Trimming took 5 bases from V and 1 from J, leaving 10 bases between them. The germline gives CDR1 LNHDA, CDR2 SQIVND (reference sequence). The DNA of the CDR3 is TGTGCCAGTAGTGTCGGGAGTGGCACAGATACGCAGTATTTT. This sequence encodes CASSVGSGTDTQYF.

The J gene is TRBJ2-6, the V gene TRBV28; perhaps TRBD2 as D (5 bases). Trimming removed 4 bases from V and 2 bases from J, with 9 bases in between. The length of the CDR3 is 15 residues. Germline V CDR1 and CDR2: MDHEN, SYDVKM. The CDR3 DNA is TGTGCCAGCAGTTCGCCGGGGACTGGGGCCAACGTCCTGACTTTC. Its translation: CASSSPGTGANVLTF.

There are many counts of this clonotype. The CDR3 here is CASSYGETQYF. The CDR3 DNA is TGTGCCAGCAGTTACGGAGAGACCCAGTACTTC. This sequence joins TRBV7-2 and TRBJ2-5; D not certain. CDR1 and CDR2 (germline): SGHTA, FQGNSA. This CDR3 contains 11 residues. V was trimmed by 6 bases and J by 4 bases, leaving 6 bases between them.

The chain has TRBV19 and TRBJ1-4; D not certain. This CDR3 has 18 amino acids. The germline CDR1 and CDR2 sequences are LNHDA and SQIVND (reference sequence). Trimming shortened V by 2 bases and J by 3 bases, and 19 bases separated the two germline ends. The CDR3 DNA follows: TGTGCCAGTAGTATAAACTCTGGGGTAGATCGACCTAATGAAAAACTGTTTTTT. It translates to CASSINSGVDRPNEKLFF.

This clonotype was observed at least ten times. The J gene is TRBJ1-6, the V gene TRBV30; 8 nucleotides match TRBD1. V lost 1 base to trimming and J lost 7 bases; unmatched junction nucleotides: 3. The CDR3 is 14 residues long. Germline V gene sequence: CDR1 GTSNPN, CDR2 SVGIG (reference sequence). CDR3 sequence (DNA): TGTGCCTGGAGTGCGGGACAGGTCAATTCACCCCTCCACTTT. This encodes CAWSAGQVNSPLHF.

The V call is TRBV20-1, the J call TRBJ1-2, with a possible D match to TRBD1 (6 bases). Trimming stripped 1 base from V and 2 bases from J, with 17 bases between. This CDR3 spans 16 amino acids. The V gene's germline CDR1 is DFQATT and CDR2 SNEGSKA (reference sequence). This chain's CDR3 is CSARAQVGGTNYGYTF. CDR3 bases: TGCAGTGCTAGAGCCCAAGTAGGGGGGACGAACTATGGCTACACCTTC.

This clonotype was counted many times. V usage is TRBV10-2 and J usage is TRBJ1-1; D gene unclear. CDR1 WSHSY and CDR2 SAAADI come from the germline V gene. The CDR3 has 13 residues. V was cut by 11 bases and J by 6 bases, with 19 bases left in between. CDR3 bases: TGCGCCGCGGTGGGCTCAATAGCCCCTGAAGCTTTCTTT. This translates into CAAVGSIAPEAFF.

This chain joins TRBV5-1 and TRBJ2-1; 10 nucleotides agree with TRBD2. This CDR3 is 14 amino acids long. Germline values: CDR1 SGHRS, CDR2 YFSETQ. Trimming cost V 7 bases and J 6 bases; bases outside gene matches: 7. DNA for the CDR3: TGCGCCAGCTGTTCTGGGACTAGCGTCAATGAGCAGTTCTTC. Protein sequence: CASCSGTSVNEQFF.

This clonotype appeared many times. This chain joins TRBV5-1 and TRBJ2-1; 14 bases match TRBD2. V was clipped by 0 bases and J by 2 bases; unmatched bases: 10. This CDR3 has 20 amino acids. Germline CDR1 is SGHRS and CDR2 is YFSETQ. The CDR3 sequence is CASSLGAPGLAGEAYNEQFF. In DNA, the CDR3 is TGCGCCAGCAGCTTGGGGGCCCCGGGACTAGCGGGAGAGGCCTACAATGAGCAGTTCTTC.

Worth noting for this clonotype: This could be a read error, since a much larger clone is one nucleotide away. The chain's CDR3 is CASGPAETQCF. DNA of the CDR3: TGTGCTAGTGGACCTGCGGAGACCCAGTGCTTC. The V call is TRBV12-5, the J call TRBJ2-5; D uncertain. The CDR3 is made up of 11 amino acids. Germline CDR1 LGHNT, CDR2 FRNRAP.

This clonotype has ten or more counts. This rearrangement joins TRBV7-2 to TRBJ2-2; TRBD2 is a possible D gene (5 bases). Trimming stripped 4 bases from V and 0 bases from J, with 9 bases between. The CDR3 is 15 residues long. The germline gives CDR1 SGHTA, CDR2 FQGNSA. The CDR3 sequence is CASSYSATNTGELFF. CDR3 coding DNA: TGTGCCAGCAGCTATAGCGCCACGAACACCGGGGAGCTGTTTTTT.

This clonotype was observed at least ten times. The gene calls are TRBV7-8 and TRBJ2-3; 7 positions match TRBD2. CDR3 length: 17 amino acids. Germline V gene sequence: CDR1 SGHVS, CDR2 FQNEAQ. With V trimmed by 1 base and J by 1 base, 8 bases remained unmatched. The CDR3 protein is CASSLVGEGLGTDTQYF. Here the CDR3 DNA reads TGTGCCAGCAGCTTAGTGGGGGAGGGCCTTGGCACAGATACGCAGTATTTT.

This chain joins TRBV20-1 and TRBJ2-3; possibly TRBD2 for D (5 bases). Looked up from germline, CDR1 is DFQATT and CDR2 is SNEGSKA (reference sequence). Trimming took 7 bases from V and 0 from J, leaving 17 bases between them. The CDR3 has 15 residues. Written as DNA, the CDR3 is TGCAGTGGTAAGGAGCGGAGTACTAGCACAGATACGCAGTATTTT. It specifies CSGKERSTSTDTQYF.

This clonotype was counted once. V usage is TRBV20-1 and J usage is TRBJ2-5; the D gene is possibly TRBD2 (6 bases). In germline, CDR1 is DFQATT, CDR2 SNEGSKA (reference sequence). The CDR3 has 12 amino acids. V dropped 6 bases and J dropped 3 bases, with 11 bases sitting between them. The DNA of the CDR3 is TGCAGTGCACTGAAGCGGGAAGAGACCCAGTACTTC. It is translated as CSALKREETQYF.

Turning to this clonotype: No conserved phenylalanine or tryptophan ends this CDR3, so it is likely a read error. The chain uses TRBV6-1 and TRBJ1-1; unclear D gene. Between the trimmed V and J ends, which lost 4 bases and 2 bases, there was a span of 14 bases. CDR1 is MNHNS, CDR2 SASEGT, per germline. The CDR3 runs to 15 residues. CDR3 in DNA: TGTGCCAGCAGTGTTTTACGGGGATTTAACACTGAAGCTTTCGTT. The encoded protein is CASSVLRGFNTEAFV.

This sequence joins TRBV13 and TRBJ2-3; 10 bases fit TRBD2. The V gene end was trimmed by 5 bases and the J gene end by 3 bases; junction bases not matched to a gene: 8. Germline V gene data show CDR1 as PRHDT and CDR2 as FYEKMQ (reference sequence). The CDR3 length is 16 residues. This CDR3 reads CASSLRLAGETDTQYF. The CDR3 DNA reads TGTGCCAGCAGCCTCCGGCTAGCGGGAGAGACAGATACGCAGTATTTT.